This record covers a single T cell receptor beta chain. The repertoire was sequenced with immunoSEQ multiplex PCR; TCRdb's copy has only in-frame clones and lacks some. The sample records about 58,000 clones, 82% being singletons. This sample was included in a study of memory CD4+ T cells and cytomegalovirus serostatus. Single viable CD3+CD4+CD8-CD45RO+ cells were sorted as the memory CD4+ T cells. Germline V gene data show CDR1 as SGHKS and CDR2 as YYEKEE (reference sequence). The V end lost 5 bases, the J end lost 8 bases, and 10 bases lay between the germline ends. The CDR3 consists of 12 residues.

The chain uses TRBV5-5 and TRBJ1-4, with D unresolved. This clonotype originated in an adult in good health and CMV-seronegative. Some clones in this sample may be carry-over from other donors' samples. Sequencing input: memory CD4+ T cells from blood. The DNA for the CDR3 is TGTGCCAGCAGGTACACGGGAGAAAAACTGTTTTTT. The encoded protein is CASRYTGEKLFF.